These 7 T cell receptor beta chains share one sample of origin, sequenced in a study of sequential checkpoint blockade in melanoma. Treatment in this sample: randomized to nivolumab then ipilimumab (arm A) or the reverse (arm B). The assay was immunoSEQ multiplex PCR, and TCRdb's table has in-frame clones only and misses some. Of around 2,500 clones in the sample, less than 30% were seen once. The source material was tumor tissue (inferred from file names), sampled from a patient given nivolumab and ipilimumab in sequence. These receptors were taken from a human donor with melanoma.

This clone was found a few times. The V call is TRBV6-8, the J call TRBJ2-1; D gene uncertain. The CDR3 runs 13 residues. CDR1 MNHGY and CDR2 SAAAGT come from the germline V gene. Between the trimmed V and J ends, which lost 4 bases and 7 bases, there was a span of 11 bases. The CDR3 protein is CASSSGTLNEQFF. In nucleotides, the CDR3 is TGTGCCAGCAGTTCGGGTACACTGAATGAGCAGTTCTTC.

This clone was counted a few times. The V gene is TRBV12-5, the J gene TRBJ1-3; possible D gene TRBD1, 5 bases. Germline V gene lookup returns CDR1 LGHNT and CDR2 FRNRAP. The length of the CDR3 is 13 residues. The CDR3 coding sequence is TGTGCCAGTTCAGTATGGGGGAAGGACACCATATATTTT. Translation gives CASSVWGKDTIYF.

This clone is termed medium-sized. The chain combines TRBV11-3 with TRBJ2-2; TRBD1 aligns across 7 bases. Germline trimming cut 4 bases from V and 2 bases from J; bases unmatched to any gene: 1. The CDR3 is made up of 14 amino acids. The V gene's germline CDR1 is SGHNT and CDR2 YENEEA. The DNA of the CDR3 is TGTGCCAGCAGCTGGACAGGAAACACCGGGGAGCTGTTTTTT. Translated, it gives CASSWTGNTGELFF.

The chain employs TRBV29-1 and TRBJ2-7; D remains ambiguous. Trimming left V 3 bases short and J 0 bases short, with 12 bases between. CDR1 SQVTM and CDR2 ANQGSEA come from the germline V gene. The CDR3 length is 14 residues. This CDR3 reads CSVESNDHSYEQYF. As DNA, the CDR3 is TGCAGCGTTGAGTCCAATGACCACTCCTACGAGCAGTACTTC.

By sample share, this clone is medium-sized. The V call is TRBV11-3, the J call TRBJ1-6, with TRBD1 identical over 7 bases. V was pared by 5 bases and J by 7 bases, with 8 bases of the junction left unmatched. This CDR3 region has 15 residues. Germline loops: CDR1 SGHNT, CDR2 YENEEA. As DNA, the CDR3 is TGTGCCAGCAGCCTCCGGGACAGATTCAATTCACCCCTCCACTTT. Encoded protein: CASSLRDRFNSPLHF.

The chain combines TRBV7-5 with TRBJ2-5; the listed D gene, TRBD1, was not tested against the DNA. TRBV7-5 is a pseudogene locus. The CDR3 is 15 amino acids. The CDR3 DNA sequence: TGTGCCAGCAGCTCTCCAACAGGGGGCGGGGAGACCCAGTACTTC. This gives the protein CASSSPTGGGETQYF.

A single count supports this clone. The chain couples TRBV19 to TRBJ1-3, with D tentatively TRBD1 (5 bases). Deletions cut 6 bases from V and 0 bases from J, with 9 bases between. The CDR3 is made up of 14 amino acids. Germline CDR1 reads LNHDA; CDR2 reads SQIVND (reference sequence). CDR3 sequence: CASRRTGSGNTIYF. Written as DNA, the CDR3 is TGTGCCAGTAGACGAACAGGCTCTGGAAACACCATATATTTT.